Shown below are 32 T cell receptor beta chains from a single sample sequenced in a study of early T cells in non-severe SARS-CoV-2 infection. Using its own MiXCR run on the 5' RACE reads, TCRdb lists one record per CDR3 protein. This table has about 47,000 distinct CDR3 sequences, roughly a tenth appearing once. The specimen comprised whole blood, sampled at baseline. The receptors originated from an adult who was a healthcare worker with PCR-confirmed SARS-CoV-2 infection or an uninfected control (not recorded which).

This rearrangement joins TRBV9 to TRBJ2-5; the D gene is possibly TRBD2 (5 bases). The length of the CDR3 is 15 residues. The germline gives CDR1 SGDLS, CDR2 YYNGEE. The germline V and J ends were trimmed by 0 bases and 2 bases, with 11 bases remaining between them. The CDR3 DNA is TGTGCCAGCAGCGTAGGAAATCGGGATCAAGAGACCCAGTACTTC. It codes for CASSVGNRDQETQYF.

This clonotype has a count of ten or more. The V gene is TRBV14, the J gene TRBJ2-2, with D perhaps matching TRBD1 (5 bases). Trimming took 3 bases from V and 6 from J, leaving 8 bases between them. Germline V lookup: CDR1 SGHDN, CDR2 FVKESK. This CDR3 has 13 residues. DNA for the CDR3: TGTGCCAGCAGCCACAGGGCACCCGGGGAGCTGTTTTTT. As protein: CASSHRAPGELFF.

The genes are TRBV4-3 and TRBJ2-1, with unresolved D. Deletions cut 1 base from V and 9 bases from J, with 7 bases between. The germline gives CDR1 LGHNA, CDR2 YSLEER. The length of the CDR3 is 12 residues. The CDR3 spells CASSQGWGEQFF. The CDR3 coding sequence is TGCGCCAGCAGCCAAGGTTGGGGTGAGCAGTTCTTC.

In this sample, this clonotype turned up many times. The V gene is TRBV5-1, the J gene TRBJ2-7; 7 positions match TRBD2. V was pared by 0 bases and J by 0 bases, with 0 bases of the junction left unmatched. The germline gives CDR1 SGHRS, CDR2 YFSETQ. This CDR3 is 14 amino acids long. CDR3 in DNA: TGCGCCAGCAGCTTGGCGGGGGGCTCCTACGAGCAGTACTTC. Translation gives CASSLAGGSYEQYF.

The chain has TRBV7-2 and TRBJ2-7; D is unresolved. V was shortened by 2 bases and J by 2 bases, with 10 bases between the two germline ends. Per germline, CDR1 SGHTA and CDR2 FQGNSA. The length of the CDR3 is 14 residues. This chain's CDR3 is CASSLNSFTYEQYF. The DNA of the CDR3 is TGTGCCAGCAGCTTAAACAGCTTTACCTACGAGCAGTACTTC.

This clonotype was counted ten times or more. The chain has TRBV3-1 and TRBJ1-2; the D is unclear. Germline CDR1 reads LGHDT; CDR2 reads YNNKEL (reference sequence). There are 12 residues in the CDR3. The V and J ends lost 3 bases and 3 bases respectively, with 5 bases between them. CDR3: CASSHVDYGYTF. The CDR3 DNA reads as TGTGCCAGCAGCCATGTGGACTATGGCTACACCTTC.

This clonotype was counted many times. The rearrangement uses TRBV11-2 and TRBJ1-5; 9 bases are shared with TRBD1. CDR3 length: 14 amino acids. Trimming took 4 bases from V and 6 from J; bases not matched to a gene: 4. Germline V lookup: CDR1 SGHAT, CDR2 FQNNGV. CDR3 region: CASSSGQGGQPQHF. The DNA of the CDR3 is TGTGCCAGCAGCTCGGGACAGGGAGGTCAGCCCCAGCATTTT.

In this sample, this clonotype turned up a few times. V and J are TRBV10-3 and TRBJ1-4; D uncertain. Germline V gene data show CDR1 as ENHRY and CDR2 as SYGVKD. The CDR3 is 12 residues long. This chain's CDR3 is CASGSTNEKLFF. In DNA, the CDR3 is TGTGCTTCGGGGTCGACTAATGAAAAACTGTTTTTT.

This clonotype has only a few counts. The chain employs TRBV7-6 and TRBJ2-2; no reliable D call. The V gene's germline CDR1 is SGHVS and CDR2 FNYEAQ. This CDR3 is 15 amino acids long. Trimming left V 2 bases short and J 0 bases short, with 7 bases between. This CDR3 is CASSLTDPNTGELFF. The CDR3 region has the DNA TGTGCCAGCAGCTTAACGGACCCGAACACCGGGGAGCTGTTTTTT. The full variable domain, completed using reference TRBV7-6 and TRBJ2-2, is GAGVSQSPRYKVTKRGQDVALRCDPISGHVSLYWYRQALGQGPEFLTYFNYEAQQDKSGLPNDRFSAERPEGSISTLTIQRTEQRDSAMYRCASSLTDPNTGELFFGEGSRLTVL.

V gene TRBV27 combines with J gene TRBJ2-7; D might be TRBD1 (6 bases). Germline lookup yields CDR1 MNHEY and CDR2 SMNVEV (reference sequence). The V gene lost 5 bases and the J gene lost 0 bases, with 17 bases spanning the gap. The CDR3 extends over 16 amino acids. The CDR3 DNA sequence: TGTGCCAGCAGTCTAAGTACCCCGGGACACTCCTACGAGCAGTACTTC. It codes for CASSLSTPGHSYEQYF.

The chain recombines TRBV20-1 with TRBJ2-1, with TRBD1 matching 9 bases. Germline V gene sequence: CDR1 DFQATT, CDR2 SNEGSKA (reference sequence). CDR3 length: 12 amino acids. With 6 bases clipped from V and 6 bases from J, the junction kept 3 bases outside the gene matches. The CDR3: CSARQGVNEQFF. For the CDR3, the DNA is TGCAGTGCCAGACAGGGGGTCAATGAGCAGTTCTTC.

The rearrangement uses TRBV2 and TRBJ2-7; tentative D call: TRBD2 (5 bases). This CDR3 contains 14 residues. V lost 10 bases to trimming and J lost 1 base, with 17 bases between them. The germline V gene has CDR1 SNHLY and CDR2 FYNNEI. CDR3 sequence reads: CATRQLDQSYEQYF. CDR3 in DNA: TGTGCCACACGGCAACTAGATCAGTCCTACGAGCAGTACTTC.

The chain joins TRBV5-1 to TRBJ1-1; D may be TRBD1 (6 bases). Germline assignment: CDR1 SGHRS and CDR2 YFSETQ. The length of the CDR3 is 15 residues. With 7 bases removed from V and 2 bases from J, the gap between germline ends came to 18 bases. CDR3 amino acids: CASRNREGDNTEAFF. DNA of the CDR3: TGCGCCAGCCGAAATAGGGAGGGGGACAACACTGAAGCTTTCTTT.

This clonotype was seen at least ten times. This chain links TRBV7-8 with TRBJ2-2; D is ambiguous. The germline V gene encodes CDR1 SGHVS and CDR2 FQNEAQ. Trimming removed 1 base at V and 2 bases at J, with 11 bases between. The CDR3 is 16 amino acids. The chain's CDR3 is CASSLGSRPNTGELFF. DNA of the CDR3: TGTGCCAGCAGCTTAGGGTCAAGACCAAACACCGGGGAGCTGTTTTTT.

This clonotype was picked up many times. The V gene is TRBV20-1, the J gene TRBJ2-5, with D unclear. The CDR3 is 11 amino acids. Trimming shortened V by 1 base and J by 1 base, and 1 base separated the two germline ends. CDR1 is DFQATT, CDR2 SNEGSKA, per germline (reference sequence). CDR3 coding DNA: TGCAGTGCTAGAGTCCAAGAGACCCAGTACTTC. This gives the protein CSARVQETQYF.

This clonotype was observed many times. The chain employs TRBV18 and TRBJ2-1; possible D gene TRBD2, 6 bases. The CDR3 loop spans 13 amino acids. Trimming shortened V by 2 bases and J by 7 bases, and 9 bases separated the two germline ends. Germline V lookup: CDR1 KGHSH, CDR2 LQKENI. In nucleotides, the CDR3 is TGTGCCAGCTCACCAGTCCGGGAGAATGAGCAGTTCTTC. Amino acids: CASSPVRENEQFF.

Ten or more counts support this clonotype. This rearrangement joins TRBV7-8 to TRBJ2-2, with no clear D. The CDR3 is 12 amino acids. Germline lookup yields CDR1 SGHVS and CDR2 FQNEAQ. Trimming took off 4 bases at V and 6 bases at J, with 6 bases between the two ends. DNA of the CDR3: TGTGCCAGCAGCTCCCGGGCCGGGGAGCTGTTTTTT. Its translation: CASSSRAGELFF.

This clonotype has a handful of counts. V usage is TRBV5-1 and J usage is TRBJ1-1; a possible D gene is TRBD1 (6 bases). Germline CDR1 is SGHRS and CDR2 is YFSETQ. CDR3 length: 15 residues. Between the trimmed V and J ends, which lost 5 bases and 4 bases, there was a span of 18 bases. CDR3 coding DNA: TGCGCCAGCAGTTCATCCGCGGGGGCGGGCACTGAAGCTTTCTTT. Protein sequence: CASSSSAGAGTEAFF.

This clonotype was counted many times. The CDR3 spells CASRRTDTQYF. In DNA, the CDR3 is TGCGCCAGCAGAAGAACAGATACGCAGTATTTT. The J gene is TRBJ2-3, the V gene TRBV5-1; D not certain. Germline V gene data show CDR1 as SGHRS and CDR2 as YFSETQ. The CDR3 length is 11 residues. V gave up 5 bases and J gave up 3 bases, with 4 bases separating them.

The gene calls are TRBV20-1 and TRBJ2-5, with 8 bases matching TRBD2. The germline V gene has CDR1 DFQATT and CDR2 SNEGSKA (reference sequence). Losses at the gene ends were 0 bases for V and 4 bases for J; bases not matched to a gene: 1. The CDR3 is 13 amino acids. For the CDR3, the DNA is TGCAGTGCTAGAGATCTAGCGGGAGAGACCCAGTACTTC. Translating it yields CSARDLAGETQYF.

This clonotype was detected a few times. This sequence joins TRBV30 and TRBJ2-4; a possible D gene is TRBD2 (6 bases). Looked up from germline, CDR1 is GTSNPN and CDR2 is SVGIG (reference sequence). The CDR3 spans 17 residues. Trimming took 0 bases from V and 0 from J, leaving 15 bases between them. The CDR3 sequence: CAWSVGGPNLAKNIQYF. CDR3 DNA: TGTGCCTGGAGTGTGGGAGGACCCAATTTAGCCAAAAACATTCAGTACTTC.

This clonotype has a count of ten or more. The V gene is TRBV19, the J gene TRBJ1-5; tentatively, D is TRBD1 (5 bases). The germline gives CDR1 LNHDA, CDR2 SQIVND (reference sequence). The CDR3 length is 14 residues. V was shortened by 3 bases and J by 9 bases, with 15 bases between the two germline ends. The CDR3 sequence is CASSMRGREGPQHF. The CDR3 region has the DNA TGTGCCAGTAGTATGAGAGGCAGGGAAGGGCCCCAGCATTTT.

The chain joins TRBV20-1 to TRBJ2-7; TRBD1 matches at 7 bases. Trimming cost V 5 bases and J 3 bases; bases outside gene matches: 1. The CDR3 runs to 11 residues. From germline, CDR1 is DFQATT and CDR2 SNEGSKA (reference sequence). CDR3 DNA: TGCAGTGCTGGGGACAGCTACGAGCAGTACTTC. Translation gives CSAGDSYEQYF.

The chain joins TRBV20-1 to TRBJ1-4; D remains ambiguous. Trimming removed 4 bases from V and 3 bases from J, with 6 bases in between. CDR3 length equals 12 residues. Germline loops: CDR1 DFQATT, CDR2 SNEGSKA (reference sequence). DNA of the CDR3: TGCAGTGCTAAAGGCCCTAATGAAAAACTGTTTTTT. Translation gives CSAKGPNEKLFF.

This clonotype was observed a handful of times. The V and J genes are TRBV12-3 or TRBV12-4 and TRBJ1-6; TRBD1 aligns across 9 bases. This CDR3 contains 15 residues. V lost 2 bases and J lost 7; bases outside the gene matches: 3. This chain's CDR3 is CASSLLGQGNSPLHF. CDR3 in DNA: TGTGCCAGCAGTTTATTGGGACAGGGAAATTCACCCCTCCACTTT.

This clonotype has just a few counts. In DNA form, the CDR3 reads TGTGCCGGGCGGGACTCAAATACGCAGTATTTT. Protein: CAGRDSNTQYF. The V call is TRBV30, the J call TRBJ2-3; a possible D gene is TRBD2 (6 bases). The germline V and J ends were trimmed by 8 bases and 7 bases, with 13 bases remaining between them. Germline V gene data show CDR1 as GTSNPN and CDR2 as SVGIG (reference sequence). This CDR3 contains 11 residues. Full variable domain (outside the CDR3, taken from reference TRBV30 and TRBJ2-3): SQTIHQWPATLVQPVGSPLSLECTVEGTSNPNLYWYRQAAGRGLQLLFYSVGIGQISSEVPQNLSASRPQDRQFILSSKKLLLSDSGFYLCAGRDSNTQYFGPGTRLTVL.

The chain uses TRBV12-3 or TRBV12-4 and TRBJ2-7, with 10 bases that match TRBD2. J was trimmed by 2 bases and V by 0 bases; bases with no gene match: 7. The CDR3 consists of 17 residues. CDR3 in amino acids: CASSLASSGGLTYEQYF. The DNA of the CDR3 is TGTGCCAGCAGTTTAGCCTCTAGCGGGGGCCTAACCTACGAGCAGTACTTC.

With regard to this clonotype: A much larger clonotype is one base distant, so this may be a read error. This chain uses TRBV5-1 with TRBJ2-7; D gene ambiguous. The germline V gene has CDR1 SGHRS and CDR2 YFSETQ. V was cut by 3 bases and J by 6 bases, with 16 bases left in between. The CDR3 runs 14 residues. Written as DNA, the CDR3 is TGCGCCAGCAGCTGGCAGGACCCCGCTGTCGAGCAGTACTTC. Translation: CASSWQDPAVEQYF. Filled out from reference TRBV5-1 and TRBJ2-7, the complete variable domain reads KAGVTQTPRYLIKTRGQQVTLSCSPISGHRSVSWYQQTPGQGLQFLFEYFSETQRNKGNFPGRFSGRQFSNSRSEMNVSTLELGDSALYLCASSWQDPAVEQYFGPGTRLTVT.

This clonotype was picked up a small number of times. The V and J genes are TRBV7-2 and TRBJ1-5; D not resolved. CDR1 and CDR2 (germline): SGHTA, FQGNSA. This CDR3 comprises 15 residues. V was pared by 5 bases and J by 7 bases, with 18 bases between. CDR3 residues: CASSLGIGRQQPQHF. The CDR3 DNA reads as TGTGCCAGCAGCCTAGGTATTGGCAGACAACAGCCCCAGCATTTT.

The chain links TRBV7-2 to TRBJ1-1; D call uncertain. The CDR3 contains 13 residues. Trimming shortened V by 1 base and J by 1 base, and 4 bases separated the two germline ends. Germline lookup yields CDR1 SGHTA and CDR2 FQGNSA. The CDR3 DNA is TGTGCCAGCAGCTTAGATCAGAACACTGAAGCTTTCTTT. It is translated as CASSLDQNTEAFF.

This clonotype was observed a handful of times. This chain joins TRBV4-2 and TRBJ1-6; 8 bases are a match to TRBD1. The CDR3 consists of 15 residues. With 5 bases clipped from V and 8 bases from J, the junction kept 8 bases outside the gene matches. CDR1 LGHNA and CDR2 YNFKEQ come from the germline V gene. In DNA form, the CDR3 reads TGTGCCAGCAGCTTAGGAGGACAGGGAGATTCACCCCTCCACTTT. It yields the protein CASSLGGQGDSPLHF.

The chain joins TRBV11-2 to TRBJ2-2, with no clear D. The CDR3 is 14 residues long. V dropped 0 bases and J dropped 3 bases, with 5 bases sitting between them. Germline V gene lookup returns CDR1 SGHAT and CDR2 FQNNGV. For the CDR3, the DNA is TGTGCCAGCAGCTTAGAACCCTACACCGGGGAGCTGTTTTTT. It codes for CASSLEPYTGELFF.